This paragraph covers one T cell receptor beta chain sequence. Its antigen is still unknown. This sample was taken from a study of CD4+ T cells in melanoma. CDR1 MNHNS and CDR2 SASEGT come from the germline V gene. V was shortened by 4 bases and J by 4 bases, with 14 bases between the two germline ends. The CDR3 covers 14 residues. Using immunoSEQ multiplex PCR, the repertoire was profiled, and TCRdb retains in-frame clones only, with some absent. This sample has about 54,000 clones; about 70% occur once, and the top ten carry roughly 4.5%. Overall study results and limits: CD8+ T cell, macrophage and B cell function reportedly correlated with neoantigen-specific CD4+ T cells. Diverse differentiation states were reported for melanoma neoantigen-specific CD4+ T cells.

The material sequenced was tumor tissue. This clonotype originated in a human donor with melanoma. The V gene is TRBV6-1, the J gene TRBJ2-7; possibly TRBD1 for D (6 bases). Here the CDR3 reads CASSGYREGYEQYF. The CDR3 bases are TGTGCCAGCAGTGGATACAGGGAAGGTTACGAGCAGTACTTC.